Included here is one T cell receptor (beta chain) sequence, with context. Germline assignment: CDR1 ENHRY and CDR2 SYGVKD. The V gene end was trimmed by 11 bases and the J gene end by 6 bases; junction bases not matched to a gene: 7. This CDR3 spans 12 amino acids. The sample is drawn from a study of technical replicates of blood from a handful of donors. Some clones are missing from TCRdb's copy, which holds only in-frame ones; the method was immunoSEQ multiplex PCR. This repertoire shows some 60,000 clones, approximately 89% found once; its top ten account for over 4.5%. The receptor was derived from a human donor in good health. Some clones in this sample may be carry-over from other donors' samples. The chain joins TRBV10-3 to TRBJ2-1; 7 nucleotides match TRBD1. Material for sequencing was PBMCs. CDR3 amino acids: CASKGDSNEQFF. The DNA of the CDR3 is TGTGCCTCTAAGGGGGACAGCAATGAGCAGTTCTTC.